Shown below are 18 T cell receptor beta chains from a single sample sequenced in a study of T cell changes during pregnancy in multiple sclerosis. Sequenced by immunoSEQ multiplex PCR; TCRdb stores in-frame clones only, minus some. The data show 29,000 or so clones, over 75% seen once. The specimen comprised CD8+ T cells from peripheral blood mononuclear cells, sampled after pregnancy. These TCRs come from a female donor with multiple sclerosis, enrolled in a pregnancy study.

The chain combines TRBV7-9 with TRBJ1-2; 9 bases agree with TRBD1. In germline, CDR1 is SEHNR, CDR2 FQNEAQ (reference sequence). V lost 6 bases, J lost 13 bases, and 15 bases stayed unmatched. The CDR3 length is 14 residues. The CDR3 spells CASRQQGAIGLGTF. The CDR3 DNA sequence: TGTGCCAGCAGGCAACAGGGGGCGATTGGTCTGGGCACCTTC.

V is TRBV4-1 and J is TRBJ2-7; 9 bases are a match to TRBD1. The junction had 12 bases not matched to a gene; V was cut back by 5 bases and J by 4 bases. The CDR3 has 16 amino acids. From germline, CDR1 is MGHRA and CDR2 YSYEKL. CDR3 nucleotides: TGCGCCAGCAGCACCCTTGGCACAGGGGGCGGGTACGAGCAGTACTTC. Translation gives CASSTLGTGGGYEQYF.

The chain links TRBV28 to TRBJ2-2, with D possibly matching TRBD2 (6 bases). There are 15 residues in the CDR3. CDR1 is MDHEN and CDR2 is SYDVKM in the germline V gene. V lost 3 bases, J lost 0 bases, and 8 bases lay in between. The CDR3 bases are TGTGCCAGCAGTTTCGTAGCGGCGAACACCGGGGAGCTGTTTTTT. Translation: CASSFVAANTGELFF.

This sequence joins TRBV19 and TRBJ1-2; D possibly corresponds to TRBD1 (6 bases). Trimming left V 10 bases short and J 4 bases short, with 16 bases between. This CDR3 is 13 amino acids long. Germline V gene sequence: CDR1 LNHDA, CDR2 SQIVND (reference sequence). The CDR3 is CATPAGVGYGYTF. The CDR3, as DNA: TGTGCCACTCCCGCAGGGGTTGGCTATGGCTACACCTTC.

CDR3 region: CASSLRAGGPRNEQFF. The CDR3, as DNA: TGTGCCAGCAGTTTAAGAGCGGGAGGGCCTAGAAATGAGCAGTTCTTC. The chain employs TRBV28 and TRBJ2-1; 10 nucleotides align to TRBD2. Germline CDR1 is MDHEN and CDR2 is SYDVKM. The CDR3 is 16 amino acids. V trimming: 2 bases; J trimming: 7 bases; junction bases outside the gene matches: 8.

The chain links TRBV28 to TRBJ2-3; 13 nucleotides line up with TRBD2. The CDR3 is 19 amino acids. The trim removed 1 base at V and 0 bases at J, leaving 7 bases unmatched. From germline, CDR1 is MDHEN and CDR2 SYDVKM. The CDR3 region has the DNA TGTGCCAGCAGTTTATATGGGACTAGCGGGGACCTTAGCACAGATACGCAGTATTTT. Translating it yields CASSLYGTSGDLSTDTQYF.

The gene calls are TRBV7-8 and TRBJ1-1; TRBD1 is a possible D gene (6 bases). Between the trimmed V and J ends, which lost 8 bases and 3 bases, there was a span of 31 bases. CDR1 is SGHVS and CDR2 is FQNEAQ in the germline V gene. There are 19 residues in the CDR3. CDR3 coding DNA: TGTGCCAGCCTTACGTACAGGGTCCTGGGCCAATTAAGAGACACTGAAGCTTTCTTT. It is translated as CASLTYRVLGQLRDTEAFF.

J is TRBJ2-1 and V is TRBV15; D is possibly TRBD2 (6 bases). Germline V lookup: CDR1 LNHNV, CDR2 YYDKDF (reference sequence). CDR3 length: 16 residues. V lost 0 bases to trimming and J lost 4 bases, with 13 bases between them. This CDR3 reads CATSRDRKGGYNEQFF. For the CDR3, the DNA is TGTGCCACCAGCAGAGATCGGAAGGGAGGTTACAATGAGCAGTTCTTC.

J is TRBJ2-7 and V is TRBV19; 13 bases align to TRBD2. Germline CDR1 LNHDA, CDR2 SQIVND (reference sequence). V shed 6 bases, J shed 6 bases, and the junction held 8 bases outside the gene matches. This CDR3 is 15 amino acids long. DNA of the CDR3: TGTGCCAGTAGCCCCGGTGGACTAGCGGGAGTCGAGCAGTACTTC. It yields the protein CASSPGGLAGVEQYF. Full variable domain (rest looked up from reference TRBV19 and TRBJ2-7): DGGITQSPKYLFRKEGQNVTLSCEQNLNHDAMYWYRQDPGQGLRLIYYSQIVNDFQKGDIAEGYSVSREKKESFPLTVTSAQKNPTAFYLCASSPGGLAGVEQYFGPGTRLTVT.

This chain connects TRBV4-3 to TRBJ2-7; no clear D. Germline V gene lookup returns CDR1 LGHNA and CDR2 YSLEER. V was cut by 1 base and J by 7 bases, with 8 bases left in between. The CDR3 runs to 12 residues. Written as DNA, the CDR3 is TGCGCCAGCAGCCAAGGACGAGGAGAGCAGTACTTC. Protein: CASSQGRGEQYF.

The chain carries TRBV5-1 and TRBJ2-7, with D perhaps matching TRBD1 (6 bases). CDR1 and CDR2 from the germline V gene are SGHRS and YFSETQ. The length of the CDR3 is 13 residues. V was shortened by 8 bases and J by 1 base, with 13 bases between the two germline ends. As DNA, the CDR3 is TGCGCCAGTACCCTGGGGGCATCCTACGAGCAGTACTTC. Translating it yields CASTLGASYEQYF.

This rearrangement joins TRBV27 to TRBJ2-7; weak D call: TRBD2 (6 bases). Germline loops: CDR1 MNHEY, CDR2 SMNVEV (reference sequence). The CDR3 sequence is 14 residues long. V was clipped by 5 bases and J by 3 bases, with 14 bases between them. The CDR3 DNA is TGTGCCAGCAGTATCTCCGGGAGAAACTACGAGCAGTACTTC. It translates to CASSISGRNYEQYF.

Only a few counts were recorded for this clone. Different DNA sequences within this sample yield the same CDR3. The chain has TRBV6-4 and TRBJ2-1; possibly TRBD2 for D (5 bases). Per the germline V gene, CDR1 is MRHNA and CDR2 is SNTAGT. V lost 0 bases to trimming and J lost 0 bases, with 6 bases between them. The CDR3 contains 15 residues. The chain's CDR3 is CASSDSSGSYNEQFF. As DNA, the CDR3 is TGTGCCAGCAGTGACTCGAGCGGCTCCTACAATGAGCAGTTCTTC.

The chain recombines TRBV13 with TRBJ2-5; 9 nucleotides line up with TRBD1. Germline V gene data show CDR1 as PRHDT and CDR2 as FYEKMQ (reference sequence). The CDR3 has 17 residues. Trimming took 5 bases from V and 4 from J; bases not matched to a gene: 14. The CDR3 sequence: CASSVRDRVLGGETQYF. The CDR3 DNA follows: TGTGCCAGCAGCGTCCGGGACAGGGTTCTCGGAGGAGAGACCCAGTACTTC.

This chain joins TRBV6-4 and TRBJ2-7; D not certain. The V end was cut by 3 bases, the J end by 6 bases, with 12 bases between. Germline V gene lookup returns CDR1 MRHNA and CDR2 SNTAGT. This CDR3 is 13 amino acids long. The CDR3 DNA is TGTGCCAGCAGTGAGGGCTACCCTGGCGAGCAGTACTTC. Protein: CASSEGYPGEQYF.

A single count supports this clone. J is TRBJ2-1 and V is TRBV6-4; the D gene is possibly TRBD2 (5 bases). The V and J ends lost 5 bases and 2 bases respectively, with 10 bases between them. CDR1 is MRHNA and CDR2 is SNTAGT in the germline V gene. The CDR3 totals 14 residues. The CDR3 DNA reads TGTGCCAGCAGTAAGAAGGGAGCCTACAATGAGCAGTTCTTC. This sequence encodes CASSKKGAYNEQFF.

This clone was detected once. The CDR3 region is CASSKALGGRETQYF. The CDR3 nucleotides are TGTGCCAGCAGCAAAGCTCTCGGAGGGAGGGAGACCCAGTACTTC. The chain uses TRBV21-1 and TRBJ2-5; the table's D call of TRBD2 was not tested on the DNA. TRBV21-1 counts as a pseudogene. The CDR3 length is 15 residues.

The genes are TRBV5-1 and TRBJ1-2; TRBD1 is a possible D gene (5 bases). The V gene lost 5 bases and the J gene lost 5 bases, with 19 bases spanning the gap. CDR1 SGHRS and CDR2 YFSETQ come from the germline V gene. This CDR3 region has 15 residues. The CDR3 coding sequence is TGCGCCAGCAGGGGGGACGGAGGGGCTTCTTATGGCTACACCTTC. It translates to CASRGDGGASYGYTF.